This entry describes one TCR beta chain. These data belong to a study of blood T cell repertoires in COVID-19. Study overall: The United States, Italy and Spain provided the acute and convalescent COVID-19 samples.

CDR1 is MNHEY and CDR2 is SMNVEV in the germline V gene (reference sequence). CDR3 size: 12 residues. V was pared by 4 bases and J by 7 bases, with 8 bases between. Method: immunoSEQ multiplex PCR; TCRdb's copy keeps in-frame clones and lacks some. Of more than 150,000 clones listed, roughly 85% are singletons. The chain uses TRBV27 and TRBJ1-5, with D unclear. The material sequenced was peripheral blood. This clonotype was obtained from a man aged 60-69 years with acute or convalescent COVID-19. The CDR3 spells CASSSGGQPQHF. The CDR3 DNA is TGTGCCAGCAGTTCGGGAGGGCAGCCCCAGCATTTT.